This T cell receptor beta chain came from a study of beta chain features in type 1 diabetes (dated by TCRdb to 2016 to 2018). In terms of the full investigation: Mean age, gender distribution, total cell number and subset yield did not differ between patients and healthy donors. Regulatory and stem cell-like memory subsets were isolated from only 8 patients and 8 healthy donors, whereas naive and central memory subsets came from all 30 or so donors. Across all samples, approximately 100 million sorted cells were examined, and cell number per subset correlated strongly with RNA yield. The study compared TCRB repertoires of sorted circulating CD4+ T cell subsets between recently diagnosed type 1 diabetes patients and matched healthy donors. General study outcomes and caveats: PCR might favor shorter templates, but patient and control samples were amplified and corrected together, so any skew would affect both groups equally. Because cDNA was sequenced instead of genomic DNA, highly expressing activated cells could be over-represented, though the groups showed no difference in activation or CD3 levels. Only small numbers of individuals were included in the HLA sub-analyses, which left unresolved whether HLA type had any influence on TCRB rearrangement. At VDJ recombination sites, patients with type 1 diabetes made fewer insertions and deleted more nucleotides, a pattern implying thymic rearrangement abnormalities. Naive, central memory and regulatory TCRB repertoires appeared to be more similar among patients than among healthy donors. Type 1 diabetes patients showed a moderate but significant shortening of TCRB CDR3 length in all four CD4+ subsets.

Germline trimming: 2 bases from V, 3 bases from J; junction bases outside gene matches: 1. Spanning cysteine to phenylalanine, the CDR3 consists of 14 amino acids. Only the CDR3 portion is preserved as DNA: 42 bases, with reading frame beginning at the first base. CDR1 and CDR2 are read off the germline V gene as SGDLS and YYNGEE. Each donor gave one peripheral blood draw, averaging approximately 0.12 L, which was collected into heparinised tubes. A BD FACSAria II was used to sort naive, central memory, regulatory and stem cell-like memory CD4+ T cells with a panel that included CD45RO, CCR7, CD25, CD127, CD95 and CD27. Purity was above 98% for every sorted population. Right away, PBMCs were isolated by Lymphoprep density gradient centrifugation and were stained directly, with no culture step. So that batch effects would be minimized, each experiment stained and sorted samples in pairs, pairing one healthy donor with one patient.

The sample holds a few counts of this clone. This clone's antigen is unknown. No base-level quality is on record; no much larger clone is a single base apart. Other DNA sequences in this specimen translate into the identical CDR3. The entire amount of isolated RNA was reverse transcribed using the High Capacity cDNA Reverse Transcription Kit, so the sequenced TCRB transcripts were expressed ones. Naive, central memory and regulatory T cell samples underwent deep immunoSEQ sequencing, averaging roughly 3.5 million total reads per sample. Sorted cells were lysed in RLT buffer and RNA was extracted with DNase-treated RNeasy Micro or Mini kits, depending on cell number. Each cell subset was processed on its own to prevent cross-contamination, while patient and healthy donor samples were processed together. The immunoSEQ multiplex PCR was used to amplify TCRB sequences from cDNA, yielding 87-bp fragments that span the CDR3 region. Sequencing of the amplicons was done on the Illumina HiSeq platform. In the authors' own workflow: Synthetic template baselines were used to correct PCR bias computationally, reads within Hamming distance 2 were collapsed, and singletons that could not be merged were discarded. Reads were aligned to IMGT to assign V, D and J genes, CDR3 length, and insertions or deletions at six rearrangement sites. Within each subset, clonotype counts were normalized to sorted cell number, after which true diversity and Gini coefficients were computed with the tcR R package. The overlap coefficient, calculated on TCRB nucleotide sequences, was used to quantify repertoire sharing. Out-of-frame TCRB sequences from naive cells were analyzed as a proxy for the pre-selection repertoire. The table comes from immuneACCESS by way of TCRdb, which keeps in-frame sequences with V and J called. Part of the clones is missing from these tables; in studies checked, under half for an unresolved V gene and the rest for unknown reasons. V and J calls and clone size are copied from that table; D and trimming were computed from the DNA. The sample includes 630,000 or so clones, with more than 13% observed a single time. Approximately 0.039% of the sample belongs to the ten largest clones.

The source material was naive CD4+ T cells from blood. The meaning of the sample's cell subset or site label: true naive CD4+ T cells. The source of this sequence is a man aged 18-30 years with type 1 diabetes. Recombination linked TRBV9 to TRBJ2-7; 11 central bases correspond to TRBD2. The DNA is TGTGCCAGCAGCGTTACTAGCGGGAGCTACGAGCAGTACTTC. Its amino acids are CASSVTSGSYEQYF.